This TCR beta chain was sequenced for a study of blood T cell repertoires in COVID-19. Overall study context: Acute-phase and convalescent COVID-19 samples originated in the United States, Italy and Spain. Sources were T cells, B-cell-depleted T cells, or PBMCs; the material itself was cDNA or gDNA.

Germline CDR1 MNHNS, CDR2 SASEGT. V gave up 0 bases and J gave up 7 bases, with 15 bases separating them. This CDR3 comprises 15 residues. Original processing methods: Cell counts per sample came from amplifying reference gene primers. Method: immunoSEQ multiplex PCR; TCRdb's copy keeps in-frame clones and lacks some. V and J calls and clone size are as listed in that table; D and trimming were resolved from the DNA. The sample lists more than 65,000 clones; around 76% were seen once. The specimen sequenced was peripheral blood. The chain carries TRBV6-1 and TRBJ2-5; D perhaps matches TRBD1 (5 bases). This sequence originates from a woman aged 80 or older with active or convalescent COVID-19. In DNA, the CDR3 is TGTGCCAGCAGTGAAGCACAGGTCGGGTCCGGGACCCAGTACTTC. It translates to CASSEAQVGSGTQYF.